This T cell receptor (beta chain) was documented in a study of molecular identifiers for immune sequencing clone quantification. TCRdb reprocessed the PCR reads via MiXCR and lists one record per CDR3 protein. The data hold some 94,000 distinct CDR3 sequences, with 20% to 25% observed a single time. The V gene end was trimmed by 4 bases and the J gene end by 1 base; junction bases not matched to a gene: 12. The germline V gene has CDR1 MGHRA and CDR2 YSYEKL. The CDR3 totals 18 residues. This clonotype appeared a few times. The conserved closing phenylalanine or tryptophan is absent in this CDR3, likely reflecting a read error.

This sequence joins TRBV4-1 and TRBJ2-3, with 9 bases aligning to TRBD2. Sequencing was done on a sample of naive CD8+ T cells from blood, with Jurkat cell RNA spiked in. Stated subset: FACS-sorted CD8+CD4-CCR7+CD45RA+ naive T cells. The source is a human donor in good health. Some libraries in this study had Jurkat cell RNA spiked in. CDR3 region: CASSPGGGAVDGTDTQYS. In nucleotides, the CDR3 is TGCGCCAGCAGCCCCGGCGGGGGGGCCGTCGATGGCACAGATACGCAGTATTCT.